These T cell receptor beta chains were read from a single sample in a study of blood T cell repertoires in COVID-19. The table came from immunoSEQ multiplex PCR; TCRdb's copy has only in-frame clones and leaves some out. The sample lists 210,000 or so clones; approximately 80% were seen once. Sequenced material: peripheral blood. The receptors were gathered from an elderly woman with acute or convalescent COVID-19. Both conserved end residues are part of each CDR3. The order of the fields is clone size, D gene, V gene, J gene, CDR3 protein, CDR3 DNA. A D gene is named only where the DNA matches it firmly. Some rows have no size entry. The others give once, few or many, or a class for an expanded clone.

clone size: -
D gene: -
V gene: TRBV12-3/TRBV12-4
J gene: TRBJ1-5
CDR3 protein: CASSLAPDQPQHF
CDR3 DNA: TGTGCCAGCAGTTTAGCTCCAGATCAGCCCCAGCATTTT

clone size: -
D gene: TRBD1
V gene: TRBV27
J gene: TRBJ1-6
CDR3 protein: CASSLSKNRGREPLHF
CDR3 DNA: TGTGCCAGCAGTTTATCGAAGAACAGGGGGCGGGAACCCCTCCACTTT

clone size: few
D gene: -
V gene: TRBV30
J gene: TRBJ1-2
CDR3 protein: CAWSWMSALANYGYTF
CDR3 DNA: TGTGCCTGGAGTTGGATGTCAGCCCTAGCTAACTATGGCTACACCTTC

clone size: -
D gene: TRBD1
V gene: TRBV4-3
J gene: TRBJ1-2
CDR3 protein: CASSQGRDRGNYGYTF
CDR3 DNA: TGCGCCAGCAGCCAAGGGCGGGACAGGGGGAATTATGGCTACACCTTC

clone size: -
D gene: -
V gene: TRBV30
J gene: TRBJ1-2
CDR3 protein: CAWAGVWDYGYTF
CDR3 DNA: TGTGCCTGGGCAGGGGTCTGGGACTATGGCTACACCTTC

clone size: -
D gene: TRBD2
V gene: TRBV7-2
J gene: TRBJ2-1
CDR3 protein: CASSLESGGYNEQFF
CDR3 DNA: TGTGCCAGCAGCTTAGAGTCGGGGGGCTACAATGAGCAGTTCTTC

clone size: -
D gene: TRBD1
V gene: TRBV12-3/TRBV12-4
J gene: TRBJ2-7
CDR3 protein: CASSRGQPYEQYF
CDR3 DNA: TGTGCCAGCAGCCGGGGACAGCCGTACGAGCAGTACTTC

clone size: once
D gene: TRBD1
V gene: TRBV4-2
J gene: TRBJ2-5
CDR3 protein: CASSQVRDRGQETQYF
CDR3 DNA: TGTGCCAGCAGCCAAGTCCGGGACAGGGGGCAAGAGACCCAGTACTTC

clone size: -
D gene: -
V gene: TRBV11-3
J gene: TRBJ1-1
CDR3 protein: CASGLGGQMNTEAFF
CDR3 DNA: TGTGCCAGCGGTTTAGGGGGACAAATGAACACTGAAGCTTTCTTT

clone size: -
D gene: TRBD1
V gene: TRBV5-6
J gene: TRBJ1-3
CDR3 protein: CASTKDRGYGNTIYF
CDR3 DNA: TGTGCCAGCACCAAGGACAGGGGATACGGAAACACCATATATTTT

clone size: -
D gene: TRBD1
V gene: TRBV19
J gene: TRBJ2-7
CDR3 protein: CASSVDRTYEQYF
CDR3 DNA: TGTGCCAGTAGTGTGGACAGGACCTACGAGCAGTACTTC

clone size: few
D gene: TRBD2
V gene: TRBV5-4
J gene: TRBJ2-1
CDR3 protein: CASSLTLAGGEFF
CDR3 DNA: TGTGCCAGCAGCTTGACCCTAGCGGGAGGGGAGTTCTTC

clone size: -
D gene: -
V gene: TRBV9
J gene: TRBJ1-1
CDR3 protein: CASSVANSVNTEAFF
CDR3 DNA: TGTGCCAGCAGCGTGGCCAACAGTGTGAACACTGAAGCTTTCTTT

clone size: -
D gene: -
V gene: TRBV15
J gene: TRBJ1-3
CDR3 protein: CATSRDLGPGGNTIYF
CDR3 DNA: TGTGCCACCAGCAGAGATTTGGGCCCCGGTGGAAACACCATATATTTT

clone size: -
D gene: -
V gene: TRBV11-2
J gene: TRBJ1-5
CDR3 protein: CASSLDRASNQPQHF
CDR3 DNA: TGTGCCAGCAGCTTAGACAGGGCGAGCAATCAGCCCCAGCATTTT

clone size: -
D gene: -
V gene: TRBV5-4
J gene: TRBJ2-1
CDR3 protein: CASSLGGADYNEQFF
CDR3 DNA: TGTGCCAGCAGCTTAGGGGGGGCGGACTACAATGAGCAGTTCTTC

clone size: -
D gene: -
V gene: TRBV27
J gene: TRBJ1-1
CDR3 protein: CASTGHAGVTEAFF
CDR3 DNA: TGTGCCAGCACGGGACACGCGGGGGTCACTGAAGCTTTCTTT

clone size: -
D gene: TRBD1
V gene: TRBV28
J gene: TRBJ2-7
CDR3 protein: CASRDRGRDEQYF
CDR3 DNA: TGTGCCAGCAGGGACAGGGGGCGGGACGAGCAGTACTTC

clone size: -
D gene: TRBD1
V gene: TRBV5-1
J gene: TRBJ2-3
CDR3 protein: CASSPLMTGTDSDTQYF
CDR3 DNA: TGCGCCAGCAGCCCCCTGATGACGGGGACAGACTCAGATACGCAGTATTTT

clone size: -
D gene: -
V gene: TRBV18
J gene: TRBJ1-6
CDR3 protein: CASSPISGGPDNSPLHF
CDR3 DNA: TGTGCCAGCTCACCCATTTCGGGGGGGCCTGATAATTCACCCCTCCACTTT

clone size: -
D gene: TRBD2
V gene: TRBV2
J gene: TRBJ2-7
CDR3 protein: CASSRGTSGGYEQYF
CDR3 DNA: TGTGCCAGCAGCCGAGGGACTAGCGGGGGCTACGAGCAGTACTTC

clone size: few
D gene: TRBD1
V gene: TRBV7-8
J gene: TRBJ2-3
CDR3 protein: CASSRQGAIDTQYF
CDR3 DNA: TGTGCCAGCAGCCGACAGGGGGCAATAGATACGCAGTATTTT

clone size: -
D gene: TRBD1
V gene: TRBV4-2
J gene: TRBJ1-1
CDR3 protein: CASSQGTGEGPTEAFF
CDR3 DNA: TGTGCCAGCAGCCAAGGGACAGGGGAAGGGCCGACTGAAGCTTTCTTT

clone size: -
D gene: -
V gene: TRBV21-1
J gene: TRBJ2-7
CDR3 protein: CASKRIIGQFYEQYF
CDR3 DNA: TGTGCCAGCAAAAGAATAATTGGACAGTTCTACGAGCAGTACTTC

clone size: -
D gene: -
V gene: TRBV5-5
J gene: TRBJ1-1
CDR3 protein: CASSLSGVTMNTEAFF
CDR3 DNA: TGTGCCAGCAGCTTGTCAGGGGTAACCATGAACACTGAAGCTTTCTTT

clone size: -
D gene: TRBD2
V gene: TRBV6-5
J gene: TRBJ2-7
CDR3 protein: CASSYPSIGGRDEQYF
CDR3 DNA: TGTGCCAGCAGTTACCCCTCAATTGGCGGGAGAGACGAGCAGTACTTC